The 20 T cell receptor beta chains in this list originate from one sample, sequenced in a study of metastatic and nonmetastatic thyroid tumors. Through MiXCR, TCRdb re-clonotyped the PCR reads. The sample consists of about 85,000 clones, 8% to 9.5% of them appearing once. All patients were untreated before thyroid surgery. Sequencing used blood. The receptor set was obtained from a female donor with papillary thyroid cancer or a benign thyroid nodule (not recorded which). Some clones in this sample may be carry-over from other donors' samples.

This clone appeared many times. This sequence joins TRBV7-9 and TRBJ1-4; D is perhaps TRBD1 (5 bases). The CDR3 contains 15 residues. V shed 2 bases and J shed 1 base, with 8 bases lying between them. The germline CDR1 and CDR2 sequences are SEHNR and FQNEAQ (reference sequence). DNA of the CDR3: TGTGCCAGCAGCTTAAGCCAGGGAACTAATGAAAAACTGTTTTTT. This translates into CASSLSQGTNEKLFF. The whole variable domain, filled in from reference TRBV7-9 and TRBJ1-4, reads DTGVSQNPRHKITKRGQNVTFRCDPISEHNRLYWYRQTLGQGPEFLTYFQNEAQLEKSRLLSDRFSAERPKGSFSTLEIQRTEQGDSAMYLCASSLSQGTNEKLFFGSGTQLSVL.

The rearrangement joins TRBV9 to TRBJ2-3; the D gene is possibly TRBD2 (6 bases). Trimming stripped 4 bases from V and 5 bases from J, with 17 bases between. This CDR3 comprises 15 residues. CDR1 SGDLS and CDR2 YYNGEE come from the germline V gene. Written as DNA, the CDR3 is TGTGCCAGCAGCACCACGGGCGGGGCCATAGATACGCAGTATTTT. Protein: CASSTTGGAIDTQYF.

This clone has a count of ten or more. The chain links TRBV7-2 to TRBJ2-7; D gene unclear. Between the trimmed V and J ends, which lost 6 bases and 4 bases, there was a span of 7 bases. Germline CDR1 and CDR2: SGHTA and FQGNSA. The CDR3 has 11 amino acids. The CDR3 DNA reads as TGTGCCAGCAGTTTCCGATACGAGCAGTACTTC. Protein sequence: CASSFRYEQYF.

Many counts were recorded for this clone. The V and J genes are TRBV29-1 and TRBJ2-4; tentatively, D is TRBD1 (6 bases). V was cut by 4 bases and J by 6 bases, with 19 bases left in between. The CDR3 is 15 amino acids. Germline V CDR1 and CDR2: SQVTM, ANQGSEA. CDR3 residues: CSVGMGVEGVNIQYF. As DNA, the CDR3 is TGCAGCGTTGGGATGGGTGTAGAGGGGGTAAACATTCAGTACTTC.

By share of the sample, this clone is medium-sized. The chain carries TRBV20-1 and TRBJ2-1; weak D call: TRBD2 (6 bases). The germline V and J ends were trimmed by 0 bases and 4 bases, with 13 bases remaining between them. This CDR3 contains 15 residues. From germline, CDR1 is DFQATT and CDR2 SNEGSKA (reference sequence). The CDR3 region is CSARDGGAEYNEQFF. The DNA of the CDR3 is TGCAGTGCTAGAGATGGCGGGGCGGAATACAATGAGCAGTTCTTC.

This clone was seen ten or more times. This chain uses TRBV9 with TRBJ2-5; unclear D gene. Trimming stripped 0 bases from V and 3 bases from J, with 9 bases between. The germline V gene encodes CDR1 SGDLS and CDR2 YYNGEE. CDR3 length equals 14 residues. The CDR3 DNA follows: TGTGCCAGCAGCGTAGAAGGTTGGGAAGAGACCCAGTACTTC. Translated, it gives CASSVEGWEETQYF.

This clone was seen many times. This chain connects TRBV27 to TRBJ1-2; TRBD1 matches at 8 bases. The CDR3 contains 15 residues. V was pared by 5 bases and J by 0 bases, with 5 bases of the junction left unmatched. The germline V gene has CDR1 MNHEY and CDR2 SMNVEV (reference sequence). The CDR3 region has the DNA TGTGCCAGCAGTCATGACAGGGGTCCTAACTATGGCTACACCTTC. Translated, it gives CASSHDRGPNYGYTF.

This clone was recorded many times. The genes are TRBV6-1 and TRBJ1-4; TRBD1 is a possible D gene (5 bases). The germline gives CDR1 MNHNS, CDR2 SASEGT. With 4 bases removed from V and 3 bases from J, the gap between germline ends came to 12 bases. This CDR3 comprises 15 residues. The CDR3 nucleotides are TGTGCCAGCAGTGCGAACCGGGGCCCTAATGAAAAACTGTTTTTT. This gives the protein CASSANRGPNEKLFF.

The genes are TRBV5-4 and TRBJ1-6; the D is unclear. Trimming removed 3 bases at V and 2 bases at J, with 15 bases between. The CDR3 is 17 amino acids. In germline, CDR1 is SGHNT, CDR2 YYREEE (reference sequence). CDR3 coding DNA: TGTGCCAGCAGCTCGGACTGGTGGAGACCCTATAATTCACCCCTCCACTTT. It is translated as CASSSDWWRPYNSPLHF.

This clone was seen at least ten times. The chain recombines TRBV3-1 with TRBJ1-1; D unclear. Per the germline V gene, CDR1 is LGHDT and CDR2 is YNNKEL (reference sequence). V lost 4 bases and J lost 4, with 13 bases in between. This CDR3 has 14 residues. CDR3 sequence reads: CASSLVSVATEAFF. In nucleotides, the CDR3 is TGTGCCAGCAGCCTCGTCTCGGTGGCCACTGAAGCTTTCTTT. Looking up the rest from reference TRBV3-1 and TRBJ1-1 gives the full variable domain: DTAVSQTPKYLVTQMGNDKSIKCEQNLGHDTMYWYKQDSKKFLKIMFSYNNKELIINETVPNRFSPKSPDKAHLNLHINSLELGDSAVYFCASSLVSVATEAFFGQGTRLTVV.

Remarks on this clone: At one boundary the junction diverges from the germline segment, which might be a read error. Additional DNA sequences in this sample encode the identical CDR3. This rearrangement joins TRBV3-1 to TRBJ2-3; TRBD2 matches at 7 bases. The CDR3 spans 15 residues. Germline CDR1 LGHDT, CDR2 YNNKEL (reference sequence). The CDR3 DNA reads TGTACCAGCAGCCCGGCGGGCGGGGGTGCAGATACGCAGTATTTT. Translating it yields CTSSPAGGGADTQYF.

The chain carries TRBV14 and TRBJ1-4; 7 positions match TRBD1. The germline CDR1 and CDR2 sequences are SGHDN and FVKESK. The CDR3 spans 14 residues. V trimming: 4 bases; J trimming: 11 bases; junction bases outside the gene matches: 10. This CDR3 reads CASSPHRGVGKLFF. Here the CDR3 DNA reads TGTGCCAGCAGCCCTCACAGGGGTGTAGGGAAACTGTTTTTT.

This clone was recorded at least ten times. This chain joins TRBV3-1 and TRBJ2-5; 9 bases map to TRBD1. The CDR3 extends over 15 amino acids. Germline-derived CDR1 and CDR2 are LGHDT and YNNKEL (reference sequence). V lost 6 bases to trimming and J lost 5 bases; unmatched junction nucleotides: 10. The CDR3 DNA follows: TGTGCCAGCAGTCCCACAGGGGGCCCTGGGGAGACCCAGTACTTC. This codes for CASSPTGGPGETQYF.

This clone has at least ten counts. In the same sample, other DNA sequences code for this CDR3. J is TRBJ2-3 and V is TRBV20-1, with 10 positions matching TRBD2. Looked up from germline, CDR1 is DFQATT and CDR2 is SNEGSKA (reference sequence). The trim removed 6 bases at V and 1 base at J, leaving 7 bases unmatched. This CDR3 is 15 amino acids long. CDR3 coding DNA: TGCAGTGCAATTCCTCTAGCGGGGGGCACAGATACGCAGTATTTT. Its protein is CSAIPLAGGTDTQYF.

This clone has at least ten counts. V usage is TRBV2 and J usage is TRBJ2-7, with a possible D match to TRBD1 (5 bases). In germline, CDR1 is SNHLY, CDR2 FYNNEI. Trimming removed 5 bases from V and 2 bases from J, with 10 bases in between. The CDR3 contains 13 residues. CDR3 region: CASSTTVTYEQYF. The CDR3 DNA follows: TGTGCCAGCAGTACGACAGTTACCTACGAGCAGTACTTC.

Only a few counts were recorded for this clone. This chain uses TRBV6-1 with TRBJ2-7; 7 bases agree with TRBD2. V lost 2 bases to trimming and J lost 6 bases; unmatched junction nucleotides: 7. There are 14 residues in the CDR3. Germline V gene data show CDR1 as MNHNS and CDR2 as SASEGT. CDR3 coding DNA: TGTGCCAGCAGTGAAATTAAGGGCGGGGGCGAGCAGTACTTC. It is translated as CASSEIKGGGEQYF.

J is TRBJ1-2 and V is TRBV6-1; weak D call: TRBD1 (6 bases). Deletions cut 2 bases from V and 5 bases from J, with 15 bases between. Germline CDR1 reads MNHNS; CDR2 reads SASEGT. The CDR3 loop spans 15 amino acids. CDR3 sequence reads: CASSESTGPGYGYTF. The CDR3 coding sequence is TGTGCCAGCAGTGAATCGACAGGTCCGGGATATGGCTACACCTTC.

The J gene is TRBJ2-1, the V gene TRBV7-6, with D perhaps TRBD1 (6 bases). Germline V gene sequence: CDR1 SGHVS, CDR2 FNYEAQ. V was cut by 0 bases and J by 9 bases, with 9 bases left in between. The CDR3 sequence is 13 residues long. CDR3 protein: CASSLAEGGEQFF. The CDR3 region has the DNA TGTGCCAGCAGCTTAGCGGAAGGGGGTGAGCAGTTCTTC.

This clone was observed many times. This rearrangement joins TRBV28 to TRBJ1-6; 10 bases align to TRBD1. CDR1 MDHEN and CDR2 SYDVKM come from the germline V gene. CDR3 length equals 15 residues. With 6 bases clipped from V and 7 bases from J, the junction kept 6 bases outside the gene matches. Written as DNA, the CDR3 is TGTGCCAGCAGACCTCCGGGACAGGGGAATTCACCCCTCCACTTT. It yields the protein CASRPPGQGNSPLHF.

This chain uses TRBV3-1 with TRBJ1-1; 8 bases line up with TRBD1. The CDR3 extends over 14 amino acids. Germline CDR1 and CDR2: LGHDT and YNNKEL (reference sequence). Trimming at V came to 2 bases and at J to 7 bases, leaving 6 bases not matched to a gene. The CDR3 here is CASSQQGAEVEAFF. The DNA of the CDR3 is TGTGCCAGCAGCCAACAGGGGGCAGAGGTTGAAGCTTTCTTT.